The 30 T cell receptor beta chains presented below share a single source sample, sequenced in a study of blood T cell repertoires in COVID-19. Profiled with immunoSEQ multiplex PCR; TCRdb holds only in-frame clones, not every one. The repertoire holds 180,000 or so clones, with about 88% as singletons. The sequencing input was peripheral blood. The source of these receptors is a man aged 18 to 35 with acute or convalescent COVID-19.

The chain couples TRBV2 to TRBJ1-2; TRBD1 is a possible D gene (6 bases). Trimming left V 2 bases short and J 0 bases short, with 10 bases between. Germline CDR1 is SNHLY and CDR2 is FYNNEI. This CDR3 has 15 amino acids. The CDR3 DNA reads TGTGCCAGCAGTGAAAGTGGACAGTCTAACTATGGCTACACCTTC. It is translated as CASSESGQSNYGYTF.

The chain links TRBV29-1 to TRBJ1-3; D is ambiguous. Germline CDR1 is SQVTM and CDR2 is ANQGSEA. V gave up 4 bases and J gave up 4 bases, with 8 bases separating them. The CDR3 is made up of 12 amino acids. The CDR3 DNA sequence: TGCAGCGTTGCACAGCTCGGAAACACCATATATTTT. As protein: CSVAQLGNTIYF.

The V gene is TRBV30, the J gene TRBJ1-1; 8 nucleotides align to TRBD1. Germline CDR1 GTSNPN, CDR2 SVGIG (reference sequence). V lost 8 bases and J lost 2; bases outside the gene matches: 4. This CDR3 is 12 amino acids long. CDR3 sequence reads: CAGGQANTEAFF. The CDR3 region has the DNA TGTGCCGGGGGACAGGCCAACACTGAAGCTTTCTTT.

CDR3: CSVEGGRGFNEKLFF. CDR3 DNA sequence: TGCAGCGTTGAAGGTGGCAGGGGGTTTAATGAAAAACTGTTTTTT. V usage is TRBV29-1 and J usage is TRBJ1-4; TRBD1 agrees at 7 bases. The CDR3 covers 15 residues. Germline assignment: CDR1 SQVTM and CDR2 ANQGSEA. Trimming removed 1 base from V and 4 bases from J; junction bases left unmatched: 6.

The V and J genes are TRBV7-8 and TRBJ1-6, with 9 bases fitting TRBD1. Trimming removed 3 bases from V and 5 bases from J; junction bases left unmatched: 2. This CDR3 has 15 amino acids. Germline CDR1 reads SGHVS; CDR2 reads FQNEAQ. This CDR3 is CASSFGQGNNSPLHF. CDR3 coding DNA: TGTGCCAGCAGCTTTGGACAGGGGAATAATTCACCCCTCCACTTT.

DNA of the CDR3: TGTGCCAGCAGTTTTCGAACACGCCATGAGCAGTTCTTC. Residues: CASSFRTRHEQFF. V is TRBV12-3 or TRBV12-4 and J is TRBJ2-1; D remains unclear. This CDR3 has 13 residues. The V end was cut by 3 bases, the J end by 8 bases, with 11 bases between.

The V call is TRBV29-1, the J call TRBJ2-7; 9 positions match TRBD1. CDR1 SQVTM and CDR2 ANQGSEA come from the germline V gene. V lost 7 bases and J lost 6; bases outside the gene matches: 13. This CDR3 region has 14 residues. The CDR3 DNA sequence: TGCAGCGCCGGGAGGACACAGGGGGCGGGCGAGCAGTACTTC. Its translation is CSAGRTQGAGEQYF.

The table lists this clone with a count of one. The rearrangement uses TRBV4-1 and TRBJ2-1; D ambiguous. Germline assignment: CDR1 MGHRA and CDR2 YSYEKL. V lost 5 bases to trimming and J lost 4 bases, with 6 bases between them. CDR3 length: 12 residues. This CDR3 reads CASSSLYNEQFF. The CDR3 nucleotides are TGCGCCAGCAGCAGCCTATACAATGAGCAGTTCTTC.

The chain combines TRBV5-6 with TRBJ2-5, with a weak D call TRBD1 (6 bases). V lost 2 bases to trimming and J lost 6 bases, with 17 bases between them. Germline V CDR1 and CDR2: SGHDT, YYEEEE. There are 15 residues in the CDR3. The CDR3 nucleotides read TGTGCCAGCAGCTTAAACAGGGTCGGTGTACAGACCCAGTACTTC. Its translation is CASSLNRVGVQTQYF. Full variable domain (outside the CDR3, taken from reference TRBV5-6 and TRBJ2-5): DAGVTQSPTHLIKTRGQQVTLRCSPKSGHDTVSWYQQALGQGPQFIFQYYEEEERQRGNFPDRFSGHQFPNYSSELNVNALLLGDSALYLCASSLNRVGVQTQYFGPGTRLLVL.

The chain links TRBV3-1 (or the pseudogene TRBV3-2) to TRBJ2-7, with D unresolved. The ends were cut back, 4 bases at V and 2 bases at J, with 6 bases in the middle. This CDR3 comprises 12 residues. CDR1 is LGHDT and CDR2 is YNNKEL in the germline V gene (reference sequence). The CDR3 nucleotides read TGTGCCAGCAGCCCCCGTCCCTACGAGCAGTACTTC. Protein product: CASSPRPYEQYF.

The chain uses TRBV7-6 and TRBJ2-7; TRBD2 might be the D (6 bases). From germline, CDR1 is SGHVS and CDR2 FNYEAQ. The CDR3 has 14 residues. Trimming removed 5 bases from V and 3 bases from J, with 14 bases in between. The chain's CDR3 is CASSPGNSGYEQYF. CDR3 DNA: TGTGCCAGCAGCCCAGGGAATAGCGGCTACGAGCAGTACTTC.

About this clone: Compared with germline, one end of the junction differs, possibly owing to a read error. The chain is built from TRBV7-6 and TRBJ1-4; D gene ambiguous. Germline lookup yields CDR1 SGHVS and CDR2 FNYEAQ. The CDR3 totals 14 residues. CDR3 region: CVSSLYRSDEKLFF. DNA of the CDR3: TGTGTCAGCAGCCTATACCGAAGTGATGAAAAACTGTTTTTT.

The chain has TRBV19 and TRBJ2-1; maybe TRBD1 (5 bases). The CDR3 covers 14 residues. The V end lost 3 bases, the J end lost 2 bases, and 8 bases lay between the germline ends. CDR1 LNHDA and CDR2 SQIVND come from the germline V gene (reference sequence). Written as DNA, the CDR3 is TGTGCCAGTAGTATTGCCAGGGCCTACAATGAGCAGTTCTTC. This translates into CASSIARAYNEQFF.

This chain connects TRBV7-8 to TRBJ1-5; 7 bases line up with TRBD1. V dropped 3 bases and J dropped 0; count of bases not matched to a gene: 14. Per the germline V gene, CDR1 is SGHVS and CDR2 is FQNEAQ. CDR3 length: 19 amino acids. In nucleotides, the CDR3 is TGTGCCAGCAGCTTGACCGACAGGGCCAACCCATATAGCAATCAGCCCCAGCATTTT. It yields the protein CASSLTDRANPYSNQPQHF.

This sequence joins TRBV11-2 and TRBJ2-1; 10 bases agree with TRBD1. The junction had 1 base not matched to a gene; V was cut back by 3 bases and J by 2 bases. The CDR3 contains 15 residues. Germline CDR1 is SGHAT and CDR2 is FQNNGV. CDR3 in amino acids: CASSFGQGAYNEQFF. The CDR3 nucleotides are TGTGCCAGCAGCTTCGGACAGGGGGCCTACAATGAGCAGTTCTTC.

The chain is built from TRBV11-1 and TRBJ2-5; D unresolved. The CDR3 is made up of 14 amino acids. Deletions cut 5 bases from V and 5 bases from J, with 15 bases between. CDR1 and CDR2 (germline): SGHAT, FQDESV (reference sequence). The CDR3 DNA is TGTGCCAGCAGCCCCTCCCGGGTCGGCGAGACCCAGTACTTC. It yields the protein CASSPSRVGETQYF.

This chain connects TRBV7-3 to TRBJ1-6, with D possibly TRBD1 on 6 matching bases. Germline V CDR1 and CDR2: SGHTA, FQGTGA. The CDR3 spans 13 residues. V gave up 4 bases and J gave up 9 bases, with 10 bases separating them. This chain's CDR3 is CASSSDSISPLHF. The CDR3 DNA sequence: TGTGCCAGCAGCTCGGACAGCATTTCACCCCTCCACTTT. Drawing the rest from reference TRBV7-3 and TRBJ1-6, the complete variable domain is GAGVSQTPSNKVTEKGKYVELRCDPISGHTALYWYRQSLGQGPEFLIYFQGTGAADDSGLPNDRFFAVRPEGSVSTLKIQRTERGDSAVYLCASSSDSISPLHFGNGTRLTVT.

This sequence joins TRBV9 and TRBJ2-1; tentatively, D is TRBD1 (6 bases). Deletions cut 0 bases from V and 0 bases from J, with 16 bases between. The germline V gene has CDR1 SGDLS and CDR2 YYNGEE. The CDR3 sequence is 18 residues long. Here the CDR3 DNA reads TGTGCCAGCAGCGTAGGTCAGGGGCAGTCCCCCTCCTACAATGAGCAGTTCTTC. Its protein product is CASSVGQGQSPSYNEQFF.

The chain combines TRBV5-5 with TRBJ1-3; TRBD1 matches 9 bases. CDR1 is SGHKS, CDR2 YYEKEE, per germline (reference sequence). This CDR3 is built from 15 residues. Trimming at V came to 4 bases and at J to 3 bases, leaving 5 bases not matched to a gene. CDR3 protein: CASSLDRGFGNTIYF. CDR3 coding DNA: TGTGCCAGCAGCCTGGACAGGGGATTTGGAAACACCATATATTTT. Full variable domain (missing parts from reference TRBV5-5 and TRBJ1-3): DAGVTQSPTHLIKTRGQQVTLRCSPISGHKSVSWYQQVLGQGPQFIFQYYEKEERGRGNFPDRFSARQFPNYSSELNVNALLLGDSALYLCASSLDRGFGNTIYFGEGSWLTVV.

The chain is built from TRBV19 and TRBJ1-2; 12 nucleotides line up with TRBD1. This CDR3 is 17 amino acids long. CDR1 is LNHDA, CDR2 SQIVND, per germline (reference sequence). Germline trimming cut 8 bases from V and 4 bases from J; bases unmatched to any gene: 14. The CDR3: CASATRPGQGAIYGYTF. DNA for the CDR3: TGTGCCAGTGCCACACGCCCGGGACAGGGGGCGATCTATGGCTACACCTTC.

The chain employs TRBV19 and TRBJ2-2, with no clear D. Germline CDR1 and CDR2: LNHDA and SQIVND (reference sequence). This CDR3 has 14 amino acids. The ends were cut back, 5 bases at V and 10 bases at J, with 17 bases in the middle. Here the CDR3 DNA reads TGTGCCAGTAGTTCCCTGGAATGGGCAGAGGAGCTGTTTTTT. Its translation is CASSSLEWAEELFF. The entire variable domain, with the rest obtained from reference TRBV19 and TRBJ2-2, is as follows: DGGITQSPKYLFRKEGQNVTLSCEQNLNHDAMYWYRQDPGQGLRLIYYSQIVNDFQKGDIAEGYSVSREKKESFPLTVTSAQKNPTAFYLCASSSLEWAEELFFGEGSRLTVL.

The chain is built from TRBV5-1 and TRBJ1-1; 10 bases map to TRBD1. The CDR3 is 15 residues long. J lost 3 bases, V lost 4 bases, and 6 bases had no gene match. Germline CDR1 reads SGHRS; CDR2 reads YFSETQ. The CDR3: CASSLVGTGDTEAFF. Written as DNA, the CDR3 is TGCGCCAGCAGCCTGGTGGGGACAGGGGACACTGAAGCTTTCTTT. The full variable domain, rest sourced from reference TRBV5-1 and TRBJ1-1, is KAGVTQTPRYLIKTRGQQVTLSCSPISGHRSVSWYQQTPGQGLQFLFEYFSETQRNKGNFPGRFSGRQFSNSRSEMNVSTLELGDSALYLCASSLVGTGDTEAFFGQGTRLTVV.

J is TRBJ1-3 and V is TRBV12-5; 7 nucleotides line up with TRBD1. Germline CDR1 reads LGHNT; CDR2 reads FRNRAP. The trim removed 10 bases at V and 2 bases at J, leaving 2 bases unmatched. The CDR3 covers 12 residues. The CDR3 DNA reads as TGTGCTACCCAGGGGGCTGGAAACACCATATATTTT. Protein sequence: CATQGAGNTIYF.

The genes are TRBV4-1 and TRBJ1-1, with 7 bases that match TRBD1. Germline loops: CDR1 MGHRA, CDR2 YSYEKL. The CDR3 length is 16 residues. The junction had 8 bases not matched to a gene; V was cut back by 4 bases and J by 0 bases. In DNA form, the CDR3 reads TGCGCCAGCAGCCTCGGGACAGCTAGACTGAACACTGAAGCTTTCTTT. Translated, it gives CASSLGTARLNTEAFF.

This chain uses TRBV29-1 with TRBJ2-7, with TRBD1 identical over 9 bases. Per germline, CDR1 SQVTM and CDR2 ANQGSEA. The V segment lost 6 bases and the J segment 3 bases; nucleotides outside the gene matches: 6. The CDR3 runs to 13 residues. CDR3 residues: CSVEQGALYEQYV. Here the CDR3 DNA reads TGCAGCGTAGAACAGGGGGCGCTCTACGAGCAGTACGTC.

The chain couples TRBV4-1 to TRBJ2-6; D remains ambiguous. The germline gives CDR1 MGHRA, CDR2 YSYEKL. With 0 bases removed from V and 0 bases from J, the gap between germline ends came to 12 bases. This CDR3 is 18 amino acids long. The CDR3 here is CASSQDPGRLSGANVLTF. The DNA of the CDR3 is TGCGCCAGCAGCCAAGATCCCGGCAGGCTCTCTGGGGCCAACGTCCTGACTTTC.

As for this clone: The same CDR3 also results from other DNA sequences found in this sample. This sequence joins TRBV30 and TRBJ1-5; the match to TRBD1 covers 7 bases. After removal of 1 base from V and 7 bases from J, the junction contained 4 bases not matched to a gene. Germline V gene lookup returns CDR1 GTSNPN and CDR2 SVGIG (reference sequence). This CDR3 is built from 13 residues. The CDR3 region is CAWSGQGGQPQHF. As DNA, the CDR3 is TGTGCCTGGAGTGGACAGGGTGGGCAGCCCCAGCATTTT.

This clone was seen a single time. The chain is built from TRBV18 and TRBJ1-5; the match to TRBD1 covers 7 bases. Germline V gives CDR1 KGHSH, CDR2 LQKENI. V gave up 2 bases and J gave up 0 bases; unmatched junction bases: 4. This CDR3 is 16 amino acids long. This CDR3 is CASSPFRGDSNQPQHF. Written as DNA, the CDR3 is TGTGCCAGCTCACCATTCAGGGGGGATAGCAATCAGCCCCAGCATTTT. Combining the CDR3 with reference TRBV18 and TRBJ1-5 gives the whole variable domain NAGVMQNPRHLVRRRGQEARLRCSPMKGHSHVYWYRQLPEEGLKFMVYLQKENIIDESGMPKERFSAEFPKEGPSILRIQQVVRGDSAAYFCASSPFRGDSNQPQHFGDGTRLSIL.

The V gene is TRBV2, the J gene TRBJ2-7, with D maybe TRBD1 (6 bases). CDR3 size: 12 residues. Germline assignment: CDR1 SNHLY and CDR2 FYNNEI. Trimming removed 5 bases from V and 11 bases from J, with 16 bases in between. The CDR3 reads CASSWDKITEYF. DNA of the CDR3: TGTGCCAGCAGTTGGGACAAAATAACGGAGTACTTC.

The chain has TRBV19 and TRBJ2-1; D gene unclear. Germline CDR1 LNHDA, CDR2 SQIVND (reference sequence). This CDR3 region has 14 residues. V was cut by 0 bases and J by 9 bases, with 12 bases left in between. In DNA, the CDR3 is TGTGCCAGTAGTATAGATAGCCGCCGCGGTGAGCAGTTCTTC. Protein product: CASSIDSRRGEQFF. The variable domain in full, with the rest retrieved from reference TRBV19 and TRBJ2-1, is DGGITQSPKYLFRKEGQNVTLSCEQNLNHDAMYWYRQDPGQGLRLIYYSQIVNDFQKGDIAEGYSVSREKKESFPLTVTSAQKNPTAFYLCASSIDSRRGEQFFGPGTRLTVL.